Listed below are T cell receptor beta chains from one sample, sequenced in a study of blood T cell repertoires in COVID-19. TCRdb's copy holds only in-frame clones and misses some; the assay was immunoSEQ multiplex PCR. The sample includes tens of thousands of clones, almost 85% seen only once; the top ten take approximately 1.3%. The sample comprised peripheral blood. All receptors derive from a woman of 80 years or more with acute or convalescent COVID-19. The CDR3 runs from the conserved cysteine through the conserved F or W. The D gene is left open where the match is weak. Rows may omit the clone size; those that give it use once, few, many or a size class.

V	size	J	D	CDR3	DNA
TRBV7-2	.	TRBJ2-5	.	CASSLGALGQETQYF	TGTGCCAGCAGCTTAGGGGCACTAGGGCAAGAGACCCAGTACTTC
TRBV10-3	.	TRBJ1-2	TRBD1	CAISDSPYRQGSGGYTF	TGTGCCATCAGTGACTCCCCTTACAGACAGGGGTCAGGGGGCTACACCTTC
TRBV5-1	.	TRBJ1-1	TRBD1	CASSSDGQGNTEAFF	TGCGCCAGCAGCTCTGACGGACAGGGGAACACTGAAGCTTTCTTT
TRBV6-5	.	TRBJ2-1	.	CASSQTPRGYSEQFF	TGTGCCAGCAGTCAGACCCCCCGGGGATACAGTGAGCAGTTCTTC
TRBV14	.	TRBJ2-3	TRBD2	CASSQPGLDTDTQYF	TGTGCCAGCAGCCAACCGGGACTAGACACAGATACGCAGTATTTT
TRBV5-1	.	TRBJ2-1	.	CASSLAGGAGYNEQFF	TGCGCCAGCAGCTTGGCGGGCGGGGCGGGCTACAATGAGCAGTTCTTC
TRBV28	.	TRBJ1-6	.	CASTPGHFSPLHF	TGTGCCAGCACCCCCGGACACTTCTCACCCCTCCACTTT
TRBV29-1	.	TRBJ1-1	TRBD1	CSVAKGQGAGAFF	TGCAGCGTGGCGAAAGGACAGGGGGCCGGGGCTTTCTTT
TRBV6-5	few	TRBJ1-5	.	CASDWGGQGNQPQHF	TGTGCCAGTGACTGGGGGGGGCAAGGAAATCAGCCCCAGCATTTT
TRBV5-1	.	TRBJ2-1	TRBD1	CASSSQGALMTEQFF	TGCGCCAGCAGCTCGCAGGGGGCTTTAATGACTGAGCAGTTCTTC
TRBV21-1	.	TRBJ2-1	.	CASSPGLAGADEQFF	TGTGCCAGCAGTCCCGGACTAGCGGGAGCCGATGAGCAGTTCTTC
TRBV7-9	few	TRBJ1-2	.	CASSLVAGVIANYGYTF	TGTGCCAGCAGCTTAGTTGCAGGGGTGATAGCTAACTATGGCTACACCTTC
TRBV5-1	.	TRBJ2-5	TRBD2	CASSLGLAGGQETQYF	TGCGCCAGCAGCTTAGGACTAGCGGGGGGACAGGAGACCCAGTACTTC
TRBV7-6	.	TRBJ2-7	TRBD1	CASEPTAGTGPHEQYF	TGTGCCAGCGAACCCACGGCCGGGACAGGTCCCCACGAGCAGTACTTC
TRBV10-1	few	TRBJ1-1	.	CASSENPGSEAFF	TGCGCCAGCAGTGAGAACCCAGGGTCCGAAGCTTTCTTT
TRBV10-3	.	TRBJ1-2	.	CAISTGQSYYGYTF	TGTGCCATCAGTACCGGACAAAGCTACTATGGCTACACCTTC
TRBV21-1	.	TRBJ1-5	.	CASSNGTGGNNQPQHF	TGTGCCAGCAGCAACGGGACAGGGGGCAACAATCAGCCCCAGCATTTT
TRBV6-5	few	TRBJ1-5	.	CASSESSDQPQHF	TGTGCCAGCAGCGAGAGCTCGGATCAGCCCCAGCATTTT
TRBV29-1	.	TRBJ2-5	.	CSAAPGVPRETQYF	TGCAGCGCCGCGCCCGGGGTTCCAAGGGAGACCCAGTACTTC
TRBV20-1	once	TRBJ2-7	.	CSASALDSLIYEQYF	TGCAGTGCTAGTGCCTTGGACAGCCTAATCTACGAGCAGTACTTC
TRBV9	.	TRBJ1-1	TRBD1	CASSVAGTGLSNTEAFF	TGTGCCAGCAGCGTAGCGGGGACAGGGCTTTCAAACACTGAAGCTTTCTTT
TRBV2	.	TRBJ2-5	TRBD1	CASRPGTGQETQYF	TGTGCCAGCAGACCCGGGACAGGCCAAGAGACCCAGTACTTC
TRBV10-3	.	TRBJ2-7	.	CAISESEVAYEQYF	TGTGCCATCAGTGAGTCGGAGGTGGCCTACGAGCAGTACTTC
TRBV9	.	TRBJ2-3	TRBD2	CASSPLGRDTQYF	TGTGCCAGCAGCCCACTCGGGAGGGATACGCAGTATTTT
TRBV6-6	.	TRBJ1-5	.	CASSYAGVHQPQHF	TGTGCCAGCAGTTACGCAGGGGTTCATCAGCCCCAGCATTTT
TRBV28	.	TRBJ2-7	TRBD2	CASRETSGTIREQYF	TGTGCCAGCAGAGAGACTAGCGGGACAATTAGGGAGCAGTACTTC
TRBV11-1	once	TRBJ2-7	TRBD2	CASRRTVAGGGEQYF	TGTGCCAGCAGACGCACGGTAGCGGGGGGAGGCGAGCAGTACTTC
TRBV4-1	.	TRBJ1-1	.	CASSGKQGAMNTEAFF	TGCGCCAGCAGCGGGAAACAGGGTGCAATGAACACTGAAGCTTTCTTT
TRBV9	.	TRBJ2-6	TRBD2	CASSVLAGVAGANVLTF	TGTGCCAGCAGCGTTCTAGCGGGAGTGGCTGGGGCCAACGTCCTGACTTTC
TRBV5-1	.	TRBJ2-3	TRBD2	CASTNPRVAGGTDTQYF	TGCGCCAGCACTAACCCGAGGGTAGCGGGAGGCACAGATACGCAGTATTTT
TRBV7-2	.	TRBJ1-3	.	CASSPSFSGFSGNTIYF	TGTGCCAGCAGCCCTAGTTTCTCCGGGTTTTCTGGAAACACCATATATTTT
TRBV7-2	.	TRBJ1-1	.	CASSLTRLNTEAFF	TGTGCCAGCAGCTTAACGCGGCTGAACACTGAAGCTTTCTTT
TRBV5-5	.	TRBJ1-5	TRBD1	CASSSSGQQGGNQPQHF	TGTGCCAGCAGCTCTTCTGGGCAACAGGGGGGCAATCAGCCCCAGCATTTT
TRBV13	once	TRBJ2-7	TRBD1	CASSLGDRGVNEQYF	TGTGCCAGCAGCTTAGGGGACAGGGGGGTAAACGAGCAGTACTTC
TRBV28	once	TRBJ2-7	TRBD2	CASSSSSGRAGNEQYF	TGTGCCAGCAGTTCATCTAGCGGGAGGGCCGGGAACGAGCAGTACTTC
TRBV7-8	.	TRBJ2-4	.	CASSPLGGGQYF	TGTGCCAGCAGCCCACTAGGGGGGGGTCAGTACTTC
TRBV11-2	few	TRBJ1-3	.	CASSLVAGPNTIYF	TGTGCCAGCAGCTTAGTGGCAGGGCCGAACACCATATATTTT
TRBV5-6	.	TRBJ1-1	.	CASSLRQGGMNTEAFF	TGTGCCAGCAGCTTGCGGCAGGGTGGTATGAACACTGAAGCTTTCTTT
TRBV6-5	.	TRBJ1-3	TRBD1	CASGGTAGNTIYF	TGTGCCAGCGGAGGGACAGCGGGAAACACCATATATTTT
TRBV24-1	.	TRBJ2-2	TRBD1	CATSDPGTGRANTGELFF	TGTGCCACCAGTGATCCTGGGACAGGTCGGGCGAACACCGGGGAGCTGTTTTTT
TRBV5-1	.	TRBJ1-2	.	CASSSRGDYGYTF	TGCGCCAGCAGCTCCCGGGGGGACTATGGCTACACCTTC
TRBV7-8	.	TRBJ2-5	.	CASSLESGEPPETQYF	TGTGCCAGCAGCTTAGAGTCCGGGGAGCCGCCAGAGACCCAGTACTTC
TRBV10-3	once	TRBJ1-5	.	CAISEAYQGNQPQHF	TGTGCCATCAGTGAAGCCTACCAGGGGAATCAGCCCCAGCATTTT
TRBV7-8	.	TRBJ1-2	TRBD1	CASSPGTGGGYGYTF	TGTGCCAGCAGCCCAGGGACAGGGGGCGGCTATGGCTACACCTTC
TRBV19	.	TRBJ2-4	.	CASSIGQLAKNIQYF	TGTGCCAGTAGTATAGGACAGCTAGCCAAAAACATTCAGTACTTC
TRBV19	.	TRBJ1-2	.	CASSPGGNYGYTF	TGTGCCAGTAGCCCTGGCGGAAACTATGGCTACACCTTC
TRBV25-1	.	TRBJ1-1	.	CASSPRGGNTEAFF	TGTGCCAGCAGTCCTCGGGGGGGGAACACTGAAGCTTTCTTT
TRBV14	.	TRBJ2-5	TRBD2	CASSQDRTSGTFQETQYF	TGTGCCAGCAGCCAAGACCGGACTAGCGGGACATTCCAAGAGACCCAGTACTTC
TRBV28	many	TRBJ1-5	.	CASSPFPYSNQPQHF	TGTGCCAGCAGTCCTTTCCCCTATAGCAATCAGCCCCAGCATTTT
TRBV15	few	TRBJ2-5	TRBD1	CATKTGGLETQYF	TGTGCCACCAAAACAGGGGGCTTGGAGACCCAGTACTTC
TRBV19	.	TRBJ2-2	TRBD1	CASSPYRGYTGELFF	TGTGCCAGTAGTCCGTACAGGGGGTACACCGGGGAGCTGTTTTTT
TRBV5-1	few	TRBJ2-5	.	CASNPAEGETQYF	TGCGCCAGCAACCCGGCGGAAGGAGAGACCCAGTACTTC
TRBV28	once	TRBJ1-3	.	CASGALTSGNTIYF	TGTGCCAGCGGGGCCTTAACCTCTGGAAACACCATATATTTT
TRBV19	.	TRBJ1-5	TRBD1	CASSIEGTGGGQPQHF	TGTGCCAGTAGTATAGAGGGGACAGGGGGAGGACAGCCCCAGCATTTT
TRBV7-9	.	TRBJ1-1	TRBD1	CASSSRTGANTEAFF	TGTGCCAGCAGCTCTAGGACAGGAGCGAACACTGAAGCTTTCTTT
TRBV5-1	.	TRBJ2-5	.	CASSLGTKETQYF	TGCGCCAGCAGCTTGGGCACTAAAGAGACCCAGTACTTC